These T cell receptor beta chains were read from a single sample in a study of blood T cell repertoires in COVID-19. Measured with immunoSEQ multiplex PCR; TCRdb has only the in-frame clones, and not every one. The sample has just under 90,000 clones, about two thirds seen once. Sample: peripheral blood. These receptors all stem from an elderly woman with acute or convalescent COVID-19. Each CDR3 is given with its conserved first and last residue. The D gene is left open where the match is weak. The size of a clone is reported for some rows only, either as once, few or many, or as a class for expanded clones.

CDR3nt,CDR3aa,j_gene,v_gene,d_gene,abundance
TGCAGCCCGGGGGGGGTAGAGACCCAGTACTTC,CSPGGVETQYF,TRBJ2-5,TRBV20-1,TRBD2,-
TGTGCCAGCAGTTTGGGACAGGGCGGTGAGCAGTTCTTC,CASSLGQGGEQFF,TRBJ2-1,TRBV6-6,TRBD1,-
TGCGCCAGCAGCCAAGAGCGGGGAAGCAATCAGCCCCAGCATTTT,CASSQERGSNQPQHF,TRBJ1-5,TRBV4-3,-,-
TGTGCCTGGAGTCGCGGGCAGGGGGAAAAACTGTTTTTT,CAWSRGQGEKLFF,TRBJ1-4,TRBV30,-,-
TGTGCCAGTAGCGTAGACAGGGGCAATCAGCCCCAGCATTTT,CASSVDRGNQPQHF,TRBJ1-5,TRBV19,TRBD1,few
TGCGCCAGCAGCCTTAACAGGATCCCGGCGTACTTC,CASSLNRIPAYF,TRBJ2-7,TRBV5-1,-,once
TGTGCCAGCAGCATAGTCGATCGAACAGGCGAGCAGTACTTC,CASSIVDRTGEQYF,TRBJ2-7,TRBV7-2,-,few
TGTGCCAGCAGCGTCAGGGGACACGGGGAAGATACGCAGTATTTT,CASSVRGHGEDTQYF,TRBJ2-3,TRBV7-9,-,-
TGTGCCAGCACCGTCCGGGTTAATGAAAAACTGTTTTTT,CASTVRVNEKLFF,TRBJ1-4,TRBV2,-,once
TGTGCCAGCAGCCTCACAGGGTCGGATTCACCCCTCCACTTT,CASSLTGSDSPLHF,TRBJ1-6,TRBV2,-,-
TGTGCCTGGAATGGCGGGGGGCTTCTCAATGAGCAGTTCTTC,CAWNGGGLLNEQFF,TRBJ2-1,TRBV30,TRBD2,-
TGTGCCAGCAGTCGAGGAGGACAGAGCTCCTATAATTCACCCCTCCACTTT,CASSRGGQSSYNSPLHF,TRBJ1-6,TRBV2,-,-
TGTGCCAGCTCACAACAGGAATCCATGAACACTGAAGCTTTCTTT,CASSQQESMNTEAFF,TRBJ1-1,TRBV18,-,-
TGTGCCAGCAGTTCCCGTTATAGCAATCAGCCCCAGCATTTT,CASSSRYSNQPQHF,TRBJ1-5,TRBV6-2/TRBV6-3,-,-
TGTGCCAGCACTCTGGACAGATTCGATGGCTACACCTTC,CASTLDRFDGYTF,TRBJ1-2,TRBV2,-,-
TGTGCCAGCAGCGGTCTAGCGTTGGGAGGCTACAATGAGCAGTTCTTC,CASSGLALGGYNEQFF,TRBJ2-1,TRBV9,-,-
TGTGCCAGCAGTCCCGATGGACTCTACGAGCAGTACTTC,CASSPDGLYEQYF,TRBJ2-7,TRBV6-5,-,-
TGTGCCAGCAGTGAAGCGGGGGGCTCCTACAATGAGCAGTTCTTC,CASSEAGGSYNEQFF,TRBJ2-1,TRBV6-4,TRBD2,few
TGTGCCAGCAGCTCAAGCGGATCCCCCTCGGAGACCCAGTACTTC,CASSSSGSPSETQYF,TRBJ2-5,TRBV5-5,-,-
TGTGCCAGCAGTTCCGTAACAGGGAAAACTGGAAACACCATATATTTT,CASSSVTGKTGNTIYF,TRBJ1-3,TRBV6-6,-,-
TGTGCCAGCTCATACGGGGATAGCAATCAGCCCCAGCATTTT,CASSYGDSNQPQHF,TRBJ1-5,TRBV6-6,-,-
TGTGCCAGCAGCTATACAGGGAACACTGAAGCTTTCTTT,CASSYTGNTEAFF,TRBJ1-1,TRBV7-9,-,medium-sized
TGTGCCAGCAGCCCGGGGGGCACCACCCCCTCTAATGAAAAACTGTTTTTT,CASSPGGTTPSNEKLFF,TRBJ1-4,TRBV4-2,-,once
TGTGCCAGCAGTGGTACTAGCGGGGGGGGCACAGATACGCAGTATTTT,CASSGTSGGGTDTQYF,TRBJ2-3,TRBV6-4,TRBD2,-
TGTGCCAGCAGATCAGGGGCTGGGGCCAACGTCCTGACTTTC,CASRSGAGANVLTF,TRBJ2-6,TRBV28,-,few
TGTGCCAGCAGCCCGGGCCGGGACAGAACTAAACTGTTTTTT,CASSPGRDRTKLFF,TRBJ1-4,TRBV7-2,TRBD1,-
TGTGCCAGCGCCCGGACAGATAATAGCAATCAGCCCCAGCATTTT,CASARTDNSNQPQHF,TRBJ1-5,TRBV18,-,few
TGTGCCAGCAGCTCGGGACAGGGGTATGGCTACACCTTC,CASSSGQGYGYTF,TRBJ1-2,TRBV7-2,TRBD1,many
TGTGCCAGCAGCAGCCTCAGGGTCGAGGCCAAAAACATTCAGTACTTC,CASSSLRVEAKNIQYF,TRBJ2-4,TRBV7-2,-,-
TGTGCCAGCAGCCGGGGACAGTATAATTCACCCCTCCACTTT,CASSRGQYNSPLHF,TRBJ1-6,TRBV11-1,TRBD1,few
TGCGCCAGCAGTCAATTAAGGGGACAGGGCTACGAGCAGTACTTC,CASSQLRGQGYEQYF,TRBJ2-7,TRBV23-1,TRBD1,-
TGTGCCATCAGTGCAAACCAGGGGGAGCGTGGCTACACCTTC,CAISANQGERGYTF,TRBJ1-2,TRBV10-3,TRBD1,-
TGTGCCAGCAGCCACCCCGACAGTCCAAGGCAGTACTTC,CASSHPDSPRQYF,TRBJ2-4,TRBV28,-,few
TGTGCCAGTAGTATGGGGGCAGGGCAAGGCGAGCAGTACTTC,CASSMGAGQGEQYF,TRBJ2-7,TRBV19,-,once
TGTGCCAGCACCCAGGGGGCGAGGTATGGCTACACCTTC,CASTQGARYGYTF,TRBJ1-2,TRBV6-5,TRBD1,-
TGCGCCAGCAGCACATCACAGGGGGCTTTTAATGAAAAACTGTTTTTT,CASSTSQGAFNEKLFF,TRBJ1-4,TRBV5-1,TRBD1,-
TGCAGTGCTAGTGAGGGGGGGGCCTCCTACGAGCAGTACTTC,CSASEGGASYEQYF,TRBJ2-7,TRBV20-1,-,-
TGTGCCAGCAGACAGAATTTGGGGCTTTACAGAACAGATACGCAGTATTTT,CASRQNLGLYRTDTQYF,TRBJ2-3,TRBV7-2,-,-
TGCGCCAGCAGCTTGGATGAGGGGAGGTATGGCTACACCTTC,CASSLDEGRYGYTF,TRBJ1-2,TRBV5-1,-,few
TGTGCCAGCAGTCCCCACGGGGAGGGCACTGAAGCTTTCTTT,CASSPHGEGTEAFF,TRBJ1-1,TRBV6-4,-,-
TGTGCCAGCAGCCCCGGGACAGATAGCAATCAGCCCCAGCATTTT,CASSPGTDSNQPQHF,TRBJ1-5,TRBV5-4,TRBD1,few
TGTGCCAGCAGCTTAGATCCCAGGGTTAGGGACTACACCTTC,CASSLDPRVRDYTF,TRBJ1-2,TRBV11-2,-,-
TGTGCCAGCTCACCGGAGGGGGCCACGCTCTTTAACTATGGCTACACCTTC,CASSPEGATLFNYGYTF,TRBJ1-2,TRBV18,TRBD1,few
TGTGCCAGCAGCTGGAGGACAGGGGGCTATGGAAACACCATATATTTT,CASSWRTGGYGNTIYF,TRBJ1-3,TRBV7-8,TRBD1,-
TGTGCCAGCAGCCCACCCGGGTATAGTCTGCACGAGCAGTACTTC,CASSPPGYSLHEQYF,TRBJ2-7,TRBV7-2,-,-
TGTGCCAGCAACATACTAGGGACGGGGGGTGACACTGAAGCTTTCTTT,CASNILGTGGDTEAFF,TRBJ1-1,TRBV5-6,-,-
TGCGCCAGCAGCTTGGGGACAGGGGGCTGGGGCTACACCTTC,CASSLGTGGWGYTF,TRBJ1-2,TRBV5-1,TRBD1,-
TGTGCCAGCAGCCCCGCTCAGGGGCCCTATGGCTACACCTTC,CASSPAQGPYGYTF,TRBJ1-2,TRBV3-1/TRBV3-2,-,few
TGCGCGGGGGTCGCGAGTACTGAAGCTTTCTTT,CAGVASTEAFF,TRBJ1-1,TRBV29-1,-,-
TGTGCCAGCAGCCCTGGGGAACAGGGAATTTCACCCCTCCACTTT,CASSPGEQGISPLHF,TRBJ1-6,TRBV5-4,-,many
TGTGCCACCAGTGATACACGGGATCCCGCCTACGAGCAGTACTTC,CATSDTRDPAYEQYF,TRBJ2-7,TRBV24-1,-,many
TGTGCCAGTGCTCCCCAAGGGGGCTATAATGAAAAACTGTTTTTT,CASAPQGGYNEKLFF,TRBJ1-4,TRBV19,TRBD1,-